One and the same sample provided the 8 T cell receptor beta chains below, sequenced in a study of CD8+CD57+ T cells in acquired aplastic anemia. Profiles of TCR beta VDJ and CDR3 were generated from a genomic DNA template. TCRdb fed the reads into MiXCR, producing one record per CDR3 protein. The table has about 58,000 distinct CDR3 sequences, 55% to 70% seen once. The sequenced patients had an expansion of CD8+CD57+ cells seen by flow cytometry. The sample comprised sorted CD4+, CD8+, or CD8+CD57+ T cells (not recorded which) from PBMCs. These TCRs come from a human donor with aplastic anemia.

CDR3 region: CASSSTGEEYEQYF. As DNA, the CDR3 is TGTGCCAGCAGCTCGACAGGGGAGGAGTACGAGCAGTACTTC. The V call is TRBV7-6, the J call TRBJ2-7, with 8 bases that match TRBD1. The CDR3 extends over 14 amino acids. Per germline, CDR1 SGHVS and CDR2 FNYEAQ. Losses at the gene ends were 4 bases for V and 4 bases for J; bases not matched to a gene: 6.

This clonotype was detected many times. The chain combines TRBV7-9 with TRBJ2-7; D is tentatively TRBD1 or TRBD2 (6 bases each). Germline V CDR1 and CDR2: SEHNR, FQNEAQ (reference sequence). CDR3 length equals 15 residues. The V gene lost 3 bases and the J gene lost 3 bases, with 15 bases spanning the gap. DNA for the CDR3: TGTGCCAGCAGCTTGGTAGGGGGAGGCTACTACGAGCAGTACTTC. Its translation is CASSLVGGGYYEQYF.

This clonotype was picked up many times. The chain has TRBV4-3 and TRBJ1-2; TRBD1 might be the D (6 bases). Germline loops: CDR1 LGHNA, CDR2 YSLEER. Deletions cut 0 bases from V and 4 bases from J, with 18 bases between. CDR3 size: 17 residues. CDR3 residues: CASSQDLEGGSIYGYTF. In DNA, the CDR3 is TGCGCCAGCAGCCAAGACTTAGAAGGGGGTTCCATCTATGGCTACACCTTC.

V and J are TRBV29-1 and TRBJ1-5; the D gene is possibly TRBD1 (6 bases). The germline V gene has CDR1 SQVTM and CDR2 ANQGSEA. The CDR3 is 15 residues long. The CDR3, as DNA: TGCAGTGCTTATGGGTTGACAGGAGACAATCAGCCCCAGCATTTT. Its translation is CSAYGLTGDNQPQHF.

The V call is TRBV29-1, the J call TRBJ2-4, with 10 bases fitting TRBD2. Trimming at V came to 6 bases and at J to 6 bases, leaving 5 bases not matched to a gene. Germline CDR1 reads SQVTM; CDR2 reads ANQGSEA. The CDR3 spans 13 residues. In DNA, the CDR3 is TGCAGCGTCAGGGGACTAGCGACAAACATTCAGTACTTC. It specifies CSVRGLATNIQYF.

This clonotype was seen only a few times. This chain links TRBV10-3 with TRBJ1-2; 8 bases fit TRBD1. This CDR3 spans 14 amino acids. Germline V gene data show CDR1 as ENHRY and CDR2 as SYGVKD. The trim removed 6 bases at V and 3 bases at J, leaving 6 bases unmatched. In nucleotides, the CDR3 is TGTGCCATCAGCTATAAGGGACAGGACTATGGCTACACCTTC. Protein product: CAISYKGQDYGYTF.

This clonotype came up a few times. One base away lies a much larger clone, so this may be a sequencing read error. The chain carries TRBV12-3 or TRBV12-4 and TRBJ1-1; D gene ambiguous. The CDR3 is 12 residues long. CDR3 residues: CASTPQRTEALF. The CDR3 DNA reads TGTGCCAGCACCCCCCAAAGGACTGAAGCTCTCTTT.

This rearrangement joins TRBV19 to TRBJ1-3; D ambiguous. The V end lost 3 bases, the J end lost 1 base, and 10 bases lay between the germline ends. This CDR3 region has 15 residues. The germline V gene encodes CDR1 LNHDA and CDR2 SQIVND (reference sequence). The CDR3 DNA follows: TGTGCCAGTAGTATTGCCGCGATGTCTGGAAACACCATATATTTT. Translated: CASSIAAMSGNTIYF.